This paragraph covers one T cell receptor beta chain sequence. What it binds is unknown. Libraries were prepared by immunoSEQ multiplex PCR; TCRdb keeps only in-frame clonotypes and omits some of them. The repertoire holds roughly 770,000 clones, with 90% to 97% as singletons. The data derive from a study of shared clonotypes between healthy human individuals. Naive-designated CD8 cells lacked CD45RO, were positively enriched for CCR7, and omitted terminally differentiated effector memory CD45RA+ cells. None of the donors, who were healthy HIV-negative adults, had recently had acute infections or vaccinations. Regarding the study as a whole: Larger richness was generally estimated for naive than memory subsets. Clonotype sharing among donors likely depends on sequencing depth. Several donors had 5% to 6% of their naive CD4 clonotypes in common.

Trimming took 6 bases from V and 7 from J, leaving 7 bases between them. The CDR3 extends over 10 amino acids. The germline gives CDR1 SQVTM, CDR2 ANQGSEA. The clonotype was recovered from a man aged 25-45 years in good health. The sequenced material came from naive CD8+ T cells sorted from blood. The genes are TRBV29-1 and TRBJ2-1; D remains ambiguous. CDR3 DNA: TGCAGCGTCCTCACTAATGAGCAGTTCTTC. As protein: CSVLTNEQFF.